These T cell receptor beta chains were read from a single sample in a study of blood T cell repertoires in COVID-19. The method was immunoSEQ multiplex PCR; TCRdb's version includes in-frame clones alone and lacks a portion of them. The sample records roughly 100,000 clones, about 88% being singletons. The material sequenced was peripheral blood. These receptor sequences come from a woman older than 75 with acute or convalescent COVID-19. Both conserved end residues are part of each CDR3. A D gene is named only where the DNA matches it firmly. Only part of the rows carry a size: once, few, many, or a class if the clone is expanded.

D: TRBD1
size: .
J: TRBJ2-7
V: TRBV5-1
CDR3: CASSFTGGESYEQYF
DNA: TGCGCCAGCAGCTTTACAGGGGGCGAATCCTACGAGCAGTACTTC

D: .
size: .
J: TRBJ2-2
V: TRBV27
CDR3: CASSFGGRGTGELFF
DNA: TGTGCCAGCAGTTTCGGGGGGCGCGGCACCGGGGAGCTGTTTTTT

D: TRBD1
size: once
J: TRBJ1-2
V: TRBV9
CDR3: CASSPQDRVDYGYTF
DNA: TGTGCCAGCAGCCCACAGGACAGGGTCGACTATGGCTACACCTTC

D: TRBD1
size: .
J: TRBJ2-3
V: TRBV11-2
CDR3: CASSTNRRGSGTDTQYF
DNA: TGTGCCAGCAGCACGAACCGCAGGGGGTCGGGCACAGATACGCAGTATTTT

D: .
size: .
J: TRBJ2-7
V: TRBV5-4
CDR3: CASSGGKGPEQYF
DNA: TGTGCCAGCTCTGGGGGGAAAGGACCCGAGCAGTACTTC

D: .
size: .
J: TRBJ1-2
V: TRBV6-5
CDR3: CASRSGVPNYGYTF
DNA: TGTGCCAGCAGATCAGGCGTACCTAACTATGGCTACACCTTC

D: TRBD1
size: .
J: TRBJ2-7
V: TRBV5-1
CDR3: CASGGTGSPYEQYF
DNA: TGCGCCAGCGGGGGGACAGGTTCACCCTACGAGCAGTACTTC

D: .
size: once
J: TRBJ1-1
V: TRBV5-1
CDR3: CASSLDRQASGTEAFF
DNA: TGCGCCAGCAGCTTGGACCGACAGGCTTCGGGCACTGAAGCTTTCTTT

D: TRBD2
size: .
J: TRBJ2-7
V: TRBV5-1
CDR3: CASSLATGGPREQYF
DNA: TGCGCCAGCAGCTTGGCCACGGGGGGGCCTAGGGAGCAGTACTTC

D: .
size: .
J: TRBJ2-3
V: TRBV10-3
CDR3: CAISESKLTDTQYF
DNA: TGTGCCATCAGTGAGTCGAAACTCACAGATACGCAGTATTTT

D: TRBD1
size: .
J: TRBJ2-7
V: TRBV29-1
CDR3: CSVVAASGGHEQYF
DNA: TGCAGCGTTGTGGCTGCTTCAGGGGGCCACGAGCAGTACTTC

D: .
size: few
J: TRBJ2-5
V: TRBV7-9
CDR3: CASSRQGRQGGKETQYF
DNA: TGTGCCAGCAGCCGCCAGGGTAGGCAGGGAGGCAAAGAGACCCAGTACTTC

D: TRBD2
size: .
J: TRBJ2-3
V: TRBV9
CDR3: CASSVEVAGVRDTQYF
DNA: TGTGCCAGCAGCGTAGAGGTAGCGGGGGTGAGAGATACGCAGTATTTT

D: .
size: .
J: TRBJ2-1
V: TRBV7-2
CDR3: CASSLVAVYNEQFF
DNA: TGTGCCAGCAGCTTAGTTGCGGTTTACAATGAGCAGTTCTTC

D: TRBD1
size: .
J: TRBJ1-6
V: TRBV29-1
CDR3: CSVRTGTGLNSPLHF
DNA: TGCAGCGTTCGAACAGGGACAGGCCTTAATTCACCCCTCCACTTT

D: .
size: .
J: TRBJ2-1
V: TRBV12-5
CDR3: CASGLNGRGEQFF
DNA: TGTGCTAGTGGTCTAAATGGGAGGGGGGAGCAGTTCTTC

D: TRBD2
size: .
J: TRBJ2-1
V: TRBV5-4
CDR3: CASSLAGRNEQFF
DNA: TGTGCCAGCAGCTTAGCGGGGAGGAATGAGCAGTTCTTC

D: TRBD1
size: .
J: TRBJ2-7
V: TRBV12-5
CDR3: CASGLSRGQASSYEQYF
DNA: TGTGCTAGTGGTTTGTCCCGGGGACAGGCGAGCTCCTACGAGCAGTACTTC

D: .
size: .
J: TRBJ1-4
V: TRBV19
CDR3: CASSIRPGEKLFF
DNA: TGTGCCAGTAGTATCAGGCCAGGGGAAAAACTGTTTTTT

D: .
size: .
J: TRBJ1-1
V: TRBV19
CDR3: CASSILRGTEAFF
DNA: TGTGCCAGTAGTATTCTCCGCGGCACTGAAGCTTTCTTT

D: TRBD2
size: .
J: TRBJ2-7
V: TRBV7-2
CDR3: CASSLNPPGGRQEQYF
DNA: TGTGCCAGCAGCTTAAACCCCCCCGGGGGGAGGCAAGAGCAGTACTTC

D: .
size: few
J: TRBJ2-3
V: TRBV24-1
CDR3: CATGYGGSTDTQYF
DNA: TGTGCCACCGGATACGGCGGAAGCACAGATACGCAGTATTTT

D: TRBD2
size: .
J: TRBJ2-3
V: TRBV5-1
CDR3: CASSFGGTSRDTQYF
DNA: TGCGCCAGCAGCTTTGGAGGGACTAGTAGAGATACGCAGTATTTT

D: .
size: .
J: TRBJ2-1
V: TRBV10-2
CDR3: CASSEWGQNDNEQFF
DNA: TGCGCCAGCAGTGAGTGGGGGCAAAATGACAATGAGCAGTTCTTC

D: .
size: .
J: TRBJ2-7
V: TRBV11-2
CDR3: CASSLILGVEQYF
DNA: TGTGCCAGCAGCTTAATCCTCGGGGTCGAGCAGTACTTC

D: TRBD1
size: .
J: TRBJ2-2
V: TRBV5-6
CDR3: CASSLGTGTKNTGELFF
DNA: TGTGCCAGCAGCTTAGGGACAGGGACGAAGAACACCGGGGAGCTGTTTTTT

D: .
size: .
J: TRBJ1-3
V: TRBV10-1
CDR3: CASSDLGQTFSSGNTIYF
DNA: TGCGCCAGCAGTGATTTAGGACAGACTTTTAGCTCTGGAAACACCATATATTTT

D: TRBD1
size: .
J: TRBJ2-6
V: TRBV9
CDR3: CASSEGQGFSGANVLTF
DNA: TGTGCCAGCAGCGAAGGACAGGGGTTCTCTGGGGCCAACGTCCTGACTTTC

D: .
size: .
J: TRBJ2-7
V: TRBV5-4
CDR3: CASSPRRGLGSSYEQYF
DNA: TGTGCCAGCAGCCCCCGGCGGGGCCTGGGGAGCTCCTACGAGCAGTACTTC

D: .
size: .
J: TRBJ1-2
V: TRBV5-1
CDR3: CASSPGVKSNYGYTF
DNA: TGCGCCAGCAGCCCGGGGGTGAAGTCTAACTATGGCTACACCTTC

D: .
size: .
J: TRBJ1-6
V: TRBV19
CDR3: CASAGGANSPLHF
DNA: TGTGCCAGCGCTGGTGGGGCTAATTCACCCCTCCACTTT

D: TRBD2
size: .
J: TRBJ2-1
V: TRBV5-4
CDR3: CASSLGASGPYNEQFF
DNA: TGTGCCAGCAGCTTGGGGGCTAGCGGGCCGTACAATGAGCAGTTCTTC

D: .
size: .
J: TRBJ1-1
V: TRBV14
CDR3: CASSQAGTINTEAFF
DNA: TGTGCCAGCAGCCAAGCGGGGACAATAAACACTGAAGCTTTCTTT

D: .
size: .
J: TRBJ1-1
V: TRBV12-5
CDR3: CASGLTAMNTEAFF
DNA: TGTGCTAGTGGTTTGACAGCCATGAACACTGAAGCTTTCTTT

D: .
size: .
J: TRBJ1-5
V: TRBV6-2/TRBV6-3
CDR3: CASSYGQGGNQPQHF
DNA: TGTGCCAGCAGTTACGGGCAGGGTGGCAATCAGCCCCAGCATTTT

D: .
size: .
J: TRBJ1-1
V: TRBV6-6
CDR3: CASTLRVNTEAFF
DNA: TGTGCCAGCACACTGCGGGTGAACACTGAAGCTTTCTTT

D: TRBD1
size: .
J: TRBJ2-6
V: TRBV5-4
CDR3: CASSLGGQISGANVLTF
DNA: TGTGCCAGCAGCTTGGGGGGACAGATCTCTGGGGCCAACGTCCTGACTTTC

D: .
size: few
J: TRBJ1-1
V: TRBV6-5
CDR3: CASSLETGLNTEAFF
DNA: TGTGCCAGCAGTTTAGAAACAGGCTTGAACACTGAAGCTTTCTTT

D: .
size: once
J: TRBJ1-3
V: TRBV29-1
CDR3: CSVEGGPSGNTIYF
DNA: TGCAGCGTTGAAGGTGGCCCCTCTGGAAACACCATATATTTT

D: .
size: .
J: TRBJ1-2
V: TRBV6-2/TRBV6-3
CDR3: CASSYIRGGYGYTF
DNA: TGTGCCAGCAGTTATATAAGGGGCGGCTATGGCTACACCTTC

D: TRBD1
size: .
J: TRBJ2-3
V: TRBV28
CDR3: CASSSGQGARTDTQYF
DNA: TGTGCCAGCAGTTCTGGACAGGGGGCGAGGACAGATACGCAGTATTTT

D: TRBD1
size: .
J: TRBJ1-4
V: TRBV5-1
CDR3: CASSLVTGGLSNEKLFF
DNA: TGCGCCAGCAGCTTGGTGACAGGGGGCTTAAGTAATGAAAAACTGTTTTTT

D: .
size: .
J: TRBJ2-5
V: TRBV18
CDR3: CASSLYRDSETQYF
DNA: TGTGCCAGCTCCCTTTACAGGGATTCGGAGACCCAGTACTTC

D: .
size: .
J: TRBJ2-5
V: TRBV18
CDR3: CASSPLGLQKETQYF
DNA: TGTGCCAGCTCACCACTGGGACTCCAAAAAGAGACCCAGTACTTC

D: TRBD1
size: .
J: TRBJ1-2
V: TRBV5-1
CDR3: CASSDRGFGYGYTF
DNA: TGCGCCAGCAGCGACAGGGGGTTTGGCTATGGCTACACCTTC

D: .
size: once
J: TRBJ1-1
V: TRBV6-6
CDR3: CASSYLEGLSEAFF
DNA: TGTGCCAGCAGTTACCTTGAGGGTTTGAGTGAAGCTTTCTTT

D: TRBD1
size: .
J: TRBJ1-1
V: TRBV28
CDR3: CASSSEGAGNTEAFF
DNA: TGTGCCAGCAGTTCCGAGGGGGCCGGGAACACTGAAGCTTTCTTT

D: TRBD1
size: .
J: TRBJ1-2
V: TRBV6-5
CDR3: CASSYRQGYGYTF
DNA: TGTGCCAGCAGTTACCGACAGGGGTATGGCTACACCTTC

D: .
size: .
J: TRBJ2-2
V: TRBV7-2
CDR3: CASSFDRGGDGELFF
DNA: TGTGCCAGCAGCTTTGACAGGGGAGGGGACGGGGAGCTGTTTTTT

D: .
size: .
J: TRBJ1-6
V: TRBV12-3/TRBV12-4
CDR3: CASTPGNSPLHF
DNA: TGTGCCAGCACCCCAGGAAATTCACCCCTCCACTTT

D: TRBD1
size: .
J: TRBJ1-5
V: TRBV7-9
CDR3: CASSLGTWGDRGNQPQHF
DNA: TGTGCCAGCAGCTTAGGCACGTGGGGGGACAGGGGTAATCAGCCCCAGCATTTT